Listed below are T cell receptor beta chains from one sample, sequenced in a study of T-cell memory formation after mild COVID-19. TCRdb analysed the 5' RACE reads with MiXCR anew, one entry per CDR3 protein. The top ten clones hold approximately 12% of a sample with approximately 500,000 distinct CDR3 sequences, approximately 23% of them seen once. Sequenced sample: PBMCs or a T cell subset sorted from them (not recorded which). All receptors derive from an adult woman who had mild COVID-19 (a few samples of this study predate the infection). Cell type and time point are not known. Each CDR3 is given with its conserved first and last residue.

V gene: TRBV5-1; CDR3 length: 17; CDR3 protein: CASSFLTGSSMTDTQYF
V gene: TRBV7-8; CDR3 length: 13; CDR3 protein: CASSLVQYREQYF
V gene: TRBV7-6; CDR3 length: 14; CDR3 protein: CASSFTRSLETQYF
V gene: TRBV12-3/TRBV12-4; CDR3 length: 15; CDR3 protein: CASSLFRGSSNEQFF
V gene: TRBV5-1; CDR3 length: 14; CDR3 protein: CAITSGDSNTEAFF
V gene: TRBV25-1; CDR3 length: 12; CDR3 protein: CARTGDTDTQYF
V gene: TRBV5-1; CDR3 length: 13; CDR3 protein: CASSLVFNEKLFF
V gene: TRBV3-1; CDR3 length: 14; CDR3 protein: CASSQGTGANVLTF
V gene: TRBV12-3/TRBV12-4; CDR3 length: 11; CDR3 protein: CASSPGVTAFF
V gene: TRBV20-1; CDR3 length: 12; CDR3 protein: CSAGRQQETQYF
V gene: TRBV5-4; CDR3 length: 14; CDR3 protein: CAIPGEGTTDTQYF
V gene: TRBV2; CDR3 length: 14; CDR3 protein: CASSGGLATDTQYF
V gene: TRBV12-3/TRBV12-4; CDR3 length: 17; CDR3 protein: CASSPPGWGGGPNEQFF
V gene: TRBV7-2; CDR3 length: 16; CDR3 protein: CASSLEGGPGANVLTF
V gene: TRBV9; CDR3 length: 14; CDR3 protein: CASSVGHYTDTQYF
V gene: TRBV20-1; CDR3 length: 14; CDR3 protein: CSARSGLGYNEQFF
V gene: TRBV10-3; CDR3 length: 12; CDR3 protein: CATSGSTDTQYF
V gene: TRBV4-2; CDR3 length: 15; CDR3 protein: CASSQGLDYVGEQYF
V gene: TRBV30; CDR3 length: 13; CDR3 protein: CAWSRDPGREQFF
V gene: TRBV7-2; CDR3 length: 13; CDR3 protein: CASSPQGRPEQYF
V gene: TRBV7-2; CDR3 length: 15; CDR3 protein: CASSKGLAGSNEQFF
V gene: TRBV4-1; CDR3 length: 16; CDR3 protein: CASSQDLGAGTDTQYF
V gene: TRBV20-1; CDR3 length: 14; CDR3 protein: CSASRVQGLTEAFF
V gene: TRBV29-1; CDR3 length: 13; CDR3 protein: CSAQRPPGNEQFF
V gene: TRBV7-6; CDR3 length: 13; CDR3 protein: CASSLWSAETQYF
V gene: TRBV6-6; CDR3 length: 17; CDR3 protein: CASSYRELAEPYNEQFF
V gene: TRBV14; CDR3 length: 16; CDR3 protein: CASSHRLAGSTDTQYF
V gene: TRBV7-2; CDR3 length: 16; CDR3 protein: CASSLTWGVLSYEQYF
V gene: TRBV2; CDR3 length: 15; CDR3 protein: CASSEARGKADTQYF
V gene: TRBV5-1; CDR3 length: 16; CDR3 protein: CASSLGSGGAFNEQFF
V gene: TRBV7-2; CDR3 length: 14; CDR3 protein: CASSFGTGVTEAFF
V gene: TRBV30; CDR3 length: 14; CDR3 protein: CAWDSGTGRETQYF
V gene: TRBV3-1; CDR3 length: 16; CDR3 protein: CASSQGFRGASYEQYF
V gene: TRBV15; CDR3 length: 13; CDR3 protein: CATSREPNTEAFF
V gene: TRBV4-1; CDR3 length: 16; CDR3 protein: CASSQGAGGSSYEQYF
V gene: TRBV7-8; CDR3 length: 16; CDR3 protein: CASSSFQLGSSYEQYF
V gene: TRBV5-5; CDR3 length: 16; CDR3 protein: CASSSMSLGWNQPQHF
V gene: TRBV24-1; CDR3 length: 15; CDR3 protein: CATSTSVGRADEQYF
V gene: TRBV12-3/TRBV12-4; CDR3 length: 12; CDR3 protein: CASKRSSTEAFF
V gene: TRBV5-1; CDR3 length: 14; CDR3 protein: CASSPGDGDEKLFF
V gene: TRBV24-1; CDR3 length: 16; CDR3 protein: CATSDYSGGSYNEQFF
V gene: TRBV12-3/TRBV12-4; CDR3 length: 14; CDR3 protein: CASSFGGFSSPAFF
V gene: TRBV7-8; CDR3 length: 15; CDR3 protein: CASSVEGSGRHTQYF
V gene: TRBV12-3/TRBV12-4; CDR3 length: 14; CDR3 protein: CASSLTGPVDTQYF
V gene: TRBV7-6; CDR3 length: 17; CDR3 protein: CASSRQGSASNTGELFF
V gene: TRBV29-1; CDR3 length: 13; CDR3 protein: CSHTSMGTDTQYF
V gene: TRBV4-1; CDR3 length: 14; CDR3 protein: CASSQAPSGPEALF
V gene: TRBV12-3/TRBV12-4; CDR3 length: 14; CDR3 protein: CASTTPILLETQYF
V gene: TRBV11-2; CDR3 length: 14; CDR3 protein: CASSSPARGGTQYF
V gene: TRBV20-1; CDR3 length: 12; CDR3 protein: CSASTGGYGYTF
V gene: TRBV24-1; CDR3 length: 11; CDR3 protein: CATSDSFEQYF